Each of the 30 T cell receptor beta chains below was sequenced from the same sample in a study of OX40 agonist ivuxolimab in advanced cancers. Sequencing used immunoSEQ multiplex PCR; TCRdb keeps in-frame clones, though not all of them. The sample has about 69,000 clones, 75% to 90% seen once; the top ten hold about 6.5%. Sample: CD4+ or CD8+ T cells sorted from blood, taken in a trial of the OX40 agonist ivuxolimab. The source of these receptors is an adult with an advanced solid tumor such as melanoma, head and neck, liver or kidney cancer.

The V and J genes are TRBV4-1 and TRBJ2-1; 7 nucleotides align to TRBD1. CDR3 length: 16 residues. With 1 base clipped from V and 9 bases from J, the junction kept 12 bases outside the gene matches. CDR1 is MGHRA, CDR2 YSYEKL, per germline. DNA of the CDR3: TGCGCCAGCAGCCAAGTATTCGACAGGGAATCTGCTGAGCAGTTCTTC. Protein product: CASSQVFDRESAEQFF.

The chain carries TRBV7-9 and TRBJ2-2; D unclear. Germline V gene lookup returns CDR1 SEHNR and CDR2 FQNEAQ (reference sequence). Trimming removed 5 bases at V and 1 base at J, with 8 bases between. The CDR3 sequence is 14 residues long. The CDR3: CASSQSKNTGELFF. CDR3 DNA: TGTGCCAGCAGCCAGAGCAAGAACACCGGGGAGCTGTTTTTT.

The rearrangement uses TRBV5-6 and TRBJ2-5; D possibly uses TRBD1 or TRBD2 (5 bases each). Germline-derived CDR1 and CDR2 are SGHDT and YYEEEE. Trimming took off 2 bases at V and 5 bases at J, with 16 bases between the two ends. This CDR3 region has 15 residues. The CDR3 here is CASSFGTREGETQYF. Written as DNA, the CDR3 is TGTGCCAGCAGCTTCGGGACCCGCGAGGGGGAGACCCAGTACTTC. The full variable domain, completed using reference TRBV5-6 and TRBJ2-5, is DAGVTQSPTHLIKTRGQQVTLRCSPKSGHDTVSWYQQALGQGPQFIFQYYEEEERQRGNFPDRFSGHQFPNYSSELNVNALLLGDSALYLCASSFGTREGETQYFGPGTRLLVL.

The J gene is TRBJ2-7, the V gene TRBV9, with TRBD1 identical over 10 bases. V shed 0 bases, J shed 7 bases, and the junction held 7 bases outside the gene matches. The CDR3 is made up of 15 amino acids. CDR1 and CDR2 (germline): SGDLS, YYNGEE. CDR3 bases: TGTGCCAGCAGCGTAGGGGGGACAGGGGTTGAGGAGCAGTACTTC. It yields the protein CASSVGGTGVEEQYF.

With respect to this clone: Other DNA sequences in the same sample also yield this CDR3. The chain carries TRBV9 and TRBJ2-7; D assignment may be TRBD1 or TRBD2 (5 bases each). This CDR3 is 13 amino acids long. The germline V gene encodes CDR1 SGDLS and CDR2 YYNGEE. V was shortened by 2 bases and J by 0 bases, with 6 bases between the two germline ends. This chain's CDR3 is CASSVGDSYEQYF. In nucleotides, the CDR3 is TGTGCCAGCAGCGTGGGGGACTCCTACGAGCAGTACTTC.

The chain joins TRBV4-3 to TRBJ1-1; D remains ambiguous. Germline CDR1 reads LGHNA; CDR2 reads YSLEER. Trimming cost V 0 bases and J 10 bases, with 18 bases left between them. The CDR3 consists of 15 residues. CDR3 sequence (DNA): TGCGCCAGCAGCCAAGATCGTGCCGGGGTGGGAATAGCTTTCTTT. Amino acids: CASSQDRAGVGIAFF.

This clone has just a few counts. V is TRBV10-2 and J is TRBJ2-7; 8 positions match TRBD1. Germline CDR1 WSHSY, CDR2 SAAADI. This CDR3 is built from 13 residues. J was trimmed by 4 bases and V by 7 bases; bases with no gene match: 6. The CDR3 loop reads CASTSGGGYEQYF. CDR3 DNA sequence: TGCGCCAGCACTTCAGGGGGCGGATACGAGCAGTACTTC.

This chain joins TRBV2 and TRBJ2-5; D is possibly TRBD1 (6 bases). V lost 4 bases, J lost 5 bases, and 14 bases lay in between. The germline CDR1 and CDR2 sequences are SNHLY and FYNNEI. This CDR3 comprises 14 residues. Here the CDR3 reads CASSARDIWETQYF. CDR3 nucleotide sequence: TGTGCCAGCAGTGCCCGGGACATTTGGGAGACCCAGTACTTC.

The genes are TRBV27 and TRBJ2-7; D is possibly TRBD1 or TRBD2 (5 bases each). The V gene lost 3 bases and the J gene lost 3 bases, with 12 bases spanning the gap. The germline V gene has CDR1 MNHEY and CDR2 SMNVEV (reference sequence). The CDR3 length is 14 residues. CDR3 bases: TGTGCCAGCAGTTTGAGGGGCCACAACTACGAGCAGTACTTC. The encoded protein is CASSLRGHNYEQYF.

The chain employs TRBV19 and TRBJ2-1; maybe TRBD2 (7 bases). CDR1 LNHDA and CDR2 SQIVND come from the germline V gene (reference sequence). Trimming removed 5 bases from V and 7 bases from J, with 9 bases in between. The CDR3 loop spans 12 amino acids. This CDR3 reads CASSAGANEQFF. CDR3 DNA sequence: TGTGCCAGTAGTGCGGGGGCAAATGAGCAGTTCTTC.

As DNA, the CDR3 is TGTGCCAGCAGTTACGAGACGTACGCCCTGGACGAGCAGTACTTC. Translating gives CASSYETYALDEQYF. The V gene is TRBV6-5, the J gene TRBJ2-7; no clear D gene. Trimming cost V 2 bases and J 5 bases, with 16 bases left between them. Germline V gives CDR1 MNHEY, CDR2 SVGAGI. There are 15 residues in the CDR3.

J is TRBJ2-1 and V is TRBV7-9; 11 nucleotides line up with TRBD2. This CDR3 has 19 residues. The V gene's germline CDR1 is SEHNR and CDR2 FQNEAQ (reference sequence). V lost 3 bases and J lost 2; bases outside the gene matches: 12. CDR3 loop: CASSFRSGGAFYAYNEQFF. CDR3 sequence (DNA): TGTGCCAGCAGCTTTCGTAGCGGGGGGGCCTTTTATGCCTACAATGAGCAGTTCTTC. The full variable domain, its missing parts supplied by reference TRBV7-9 and TRBJ2-1, is DTGVSQNPRHKITKRGQNVTFRCDPISEHNRLYWYRQTLGQGPEFLTYFQNEAQLEKSRLLSDRFSAERPKGSFSTLEIQRTEQGDSAMYLCASSFRSGGAFYAYNEQFFGPGTRLTVL.

This clone was detected only once. Here the CDR3 reads CASRHITGTDLARYGYTF. CDR3 coding DNA: TGTGCCAGCAGACATATAACCGGGACTGACCTGGCCCGCTATGGCTACACCTTC. The genes are TRBV28 and TRBJ1-2; a possible D gene is TRBD1 (5 bases). The V and J ends lost 6 bases and 4 bases respectively, with 27 bases between them. The CDR3 sequence is 18 residues long. Germline CDR1 reads MDHEN; CDR2 reads SYDVKM.

J is TRBJ2-7 and V is TRBV27; 7 nucleotides match TRBD1. V lost 3 bases to trimming and J lost 6 bases; unmatched junction nucleotides: 14. The germline gives CDR1 MNHEY, CDR2 SMNVEV (reference sequence). The CDR3 sequence is 16 residues long. In nucleotides, the CDR3 is TGTGCCAGCAGTTTTCTGACAGGGACCGTTCTTGGCGAGCAGTACTTC. Its protein product is CASSFLTGTVLGEQYF.

The chain links TRBV5-1 to TRBJ2-3; D is tentatively TRBD1 or TRBD2 (6 bases each). Trimming took off 2 bases at V and 2 bases at J, with 24 bases between the two ends. The CDR3 covers 19 residues. Germline loops: CDR1 SGHRS, CDR2 YFSETQ. CDR3 residues: CASSFVSGVGAVSTDTQYF. The CDR3 coding sequence is TGCGCCAGCAGCTTTGTTTCGGGAGTGGGGGCCGTTTCCACAGATACGCAGTATTTT.

The rearrangement joins TRBV7-9 to TRBJ2-5; D is uncertain. V shed 5 bases and J shed 2 bases, with 18 bases lying between them. Germline V lookup: CDR1 SEHNR, CDR2 FQNEAQ (reference sequence). The CDR3 has 16 residues. The CDR3 sequence is CASSDDDGKSQETQYF. The CDR3 coding sequence is TGTGCCAGCAGCGACGATGACGGTAAATCTCAAGAGACCCAGTACTTC.

The J gene is TRBJ2-1, the V gene TRBV11-3; weak D call: TRBD1 (6 bases). The CDR3 consists of 15 residues. V shed 6 bases and J shed 1 base, with 13 bases lying between them. Germline V lookup: CDR1 SGHNT, CDR2 YENEEA. The DNA for the CDR3 is TGTGCCAGCAGTCTTGAGGGGGATTCCTACAATGAGCAGTTCTTC. The encoded protein is CASSLEGDSYNEQFF. The full variable domain, completed using reference TRBV11-3 and TRBJ2-1, is EAGVVQSPRYKIIEKKQPVAFWCNPISGHNTLYWYLQNLGQGPELLIRYENEEAVDDSQLPKDRFSAERLKGVDSTLKIQPAELGDSAVYLCASSLEGDSYNEQFFGPGTRLTVL.

The rearrangement joins TRBV5-8 to TRBJ1-4; D not resolved. V lost 4 bases to trimming and J lost 4 bases, with 5 bases between them. This CDR3 spans 12 amino acids. Germline CDR1 is SGHTS and CDR2 is YDEGEE. The CDR3 is CASSVNNEKLFF. CDR3 sequence (DNA): TGTGCCAGCAGCGTCAATAATGAAAAACTGTTTTTT.

The V call is TRBV30, the J call TRBJ1-2; D gene unclear. The CDR3 length is 10 residues. Per the germline V gene, CDR1 is GTSNPN and CDR2 is SVGIG (reference sequence). V gave up 7 bases and J gave up 8 bases, with 11 bases separating them. CDR3 in amino acids: CAYLTLGYTF. The CDR3 bases are TGTGCCTACCTGACCTTAGGCTACACCTTC. Supplemented by reference TRBV30 and TRBJ1-2, the full variable domain reads SQTIHQWPATLVQPVGSPLSLECTVEGTSNPNLYWYRQAAGRGLQLLFYSVGIGQISSEVPQNLSASRPQDRQFILSSKKLLLSDSGFYLCAYLTLGYTFGSGTRLTVV.

The rearrangement uses TRBV5-1 and TRBJ2-5; D ambiguous. Germline V gene lookup returns CDR1 SGHRS and CDR2 YFSETQ. The CDR3 length is 13 residues. The ends were cut back, 2 bases at V and 2 bases at J, with 7 bases in the middle. This chain's CDR3 is CASSFGSQETQYF. Here the CDR3 DNA reads TGCGCCAGCAGCTTCGGCAGTCAAGAGACCCAGTACTTC.

The CDR3 is CASSEALWLNYGYTF. CDR3 nucleotide sequence: TGTGCCAGCAGTGAAGCGCTATGGCTGAACTATGGCTACACCTTC. The J gene is TRBJ1-2, the V gene TRBV6-1; D gene uncertain. Germline CDR1 reads MNHNS; CDR2 reads SASEGT. The CDR3 is 15 amino acids. V was trimmed by 0 bases and J by 2 bases, leaving 10 bases between them.

This chain connects TRBV7-9 to TRBJ1-2; 8 bases map to TRBD1. The length of the CDR3 is 17 residues. Per the germline V gene, CDR1 is SEHNR and CDR2 is FQNEAQ (reference sequence). The V segment lost 3 bases and the J segment 4 bases; nucleotides outside the gene matches: 13. Written as DNA, the CDR3 is TGTGCCAGCAGCTTGCCGGAGAGGACAGGGAGAGGCTATGGCTACACCTTC. Translated, it gives CASSLPERTGRGYGYTF. The full variable domain, with the rest looked up from reference TRBV7-9 and TRBJ1-2, is DTGVSQNPRHKITKRGQNVTFRCDPISEHNRLYWYRQTLGQGPEFLTYFQNEAQLEKSRLLSDRFSAERPKGSFSTLEIQRTEQGDSAMYLCASSLPERTGRGYGYTFGSGTRLTVV.

This rearrangement joins TRBV2 to TRBJ1-2, with TRBD1 as a possible D gene (5 bases). CDR1 is SNHLY and CDR2 is FYNNEI in the germline V gene. V lost 7 bases to trimming and J lost 2 bases, with 11 bases between them. This CDR3 region has 13 residues. The CDR3 region has the DNA TGTGCCAGCAAGTACGGGACGAACTATGGCTACACCTTC. Translated, it gives CASKYGTNYGYTF.

V is TRBV5-1 and J is TRBJ1-1; 8 bases match TRBD1. Germline values: CDR1 SGHRS, CDR2 YFSETQ. The CDR3 totals 15 residues. V dropped 4 bases and J dropped 3; count of bases not matched to a gene: 8. The CDR3 here is CASSGGQGRDTEAFF. In nucleotides, the CDR3 is TGCGCCAGCAGCGGAGGACAGGGACGGGACACTGAAGCTTTCTTT.

The CDR3 loop is CASSQGRNYEQYF. CDR3 coding DNA: TGCGCCAGCAGCCAAGGGCGTAACTACGAGCAGTACTTC. V and J are TRBV4-1 and TRBJ2-7; D is ambiguous. V gave up 1 base and J gave up 3 bases, with 7 bases separating them. CDR1 is MGHRA and CDR2 is YSYEKL in the germline V gene. The CDR3 extends over 13 amino acids.

The chain links TRBV9 to TRBJ2-2, with TRBD2 identical over 14 bases. Looked up from germline, CDR1 is SGDLS and CDR2 is YYNGEE. J gave up 1 base and V 4 bases, and 3 bases lay outside the gene matches. This CDR3 has 17 amino acids. The CDR3 protein is CASSLGLAGVNTGELFF. The CDR3, as DNA: TGTGCCAGCAGCTTGGGACTAGCGGGAGTGAACACCGGGGAGCTGTTTTTT.

On this clone: Other DNA sequences of this sample code for an identical CDR3. The chain carries TRBV5-1 and TRBJ1-1; 7 positions match TRBD1. Germline-derived CDR1 and CDR2 are SGHRS and YFSETQ. V dropped 5 bases and J dropped 11; count of bases not matched to a gene: 18. There are 15 residues in the CDR3. As DNA, the CDR3 is TGCGCCAGCAGGCTAACAGGGGTGGGTGGCCTGGAGGCTTTCTTT. Residues: CASRLTGVGGLEAFF.

This chain connects TRBV19 to TRBJ2-2; tentatively, D is TRBD2 (6 bases). The CDR3 loop spans 16 amino acids. Per the germline V gene, CDR1 is LNHDA and CDR2 is SQIVND (reference sequence). V was shortened by 5 bases and J by 3 bases, with 16 bases between the two germline ends. The chain's CDR3 is CASSPHPGLDTGELFF. The CDR3 DNA reads TGTGCCAGTAGTCCGCACCCGGGACTTGACACCGGGGAGCTGTTTTTT.

The count of this clone is one. J is TRBJ2-1 and V is TRBV11-3; 9 bases align to TRBD1. After removal of 2 bases from V and 10 bases from J, the junction contained 3 bases not matched to a gene. The CDR3 totals 13 residues. CDR1 and CDR2 (germline): SGHNT, YENEEA. The CDR3 sequence is CASSLTGGAEQFF. The CDR3 DNA sequence: TGTGCCAGCAGCTTAACAGGGGGCGCGGAGCAGTTCTTC. The full variable domain, completed using reference TRBV11-3 and TRBJ2-1, is EAGVVQSPRYKIIEKKQPVAFWCNPISGHNTLYWYLQNLGQGPELLIRYENEEAVDDSQLPKDRFSAERLKGVDSTLKIQPAELGDSAVYLCASSLTGGAEQFFGPGTRLTVL.

This chain uses TRBV7-2 with TRBJ1-1; no clear D gene. The length of the CDR3 is 14 residues. V lost 2 bases and J lost 8, with 15 bases in between. CDR1 and CDR2 from the germline V gene are SGHTA and FQGNSA. Here the CDR3 reads CASSLSGTPVEAFF. CDR3 bases: TGTGCCAGCAGCTTATCCGGAACGCCAGTGGAAGCTTTCTTT.